Presented here are 26 T cell receptor beta chains from one specimen sequenced in a study of blood T cell repertoires in COVID-19. Assay: immunoSEQ multiplex PCR; the TCRdb copy retains only in-frame clones and omits some. The sample lists 100,000 to 150,000 clones, approximately 80% occurring once. The sample consisted of peripheral blood. The source of these receptors is a woman aged 45-59 years with acute or convalescent COVID-19.

A single count supports this clone. This sequence joins TRBV7-8 and TRBJ2-2; D is uncertain. CDR1 and CDR2 (germline): SGHVS, FQNEAQ. The CDR3 loop spans 15 amino acids. Trimming removed 1 base at V and 4 bases at J, with 10 bases between. The CDR3 loop is CASSLVVESTGELFF. The DNA of the CDR3 is TGTGCCAGCAGCTTAGTTGTGGAGAGCACCGGGGAGCTGTTTTTT.

The chain uses TRBV4-2 and TRBJ1-2, with D unresolved. Germline V lookup: CDR1 LGHNA, CDR2 YNFKEQ. Between the trimmed V and J ends, which lost 0 bases and 7 bases, there was a span of 18 bases. This CDR3 has 16 amino acids. The CDR3: CASSQDASRSESGYTF. The CDR3 DNA follows: TGTGCCAGCAGCCAAGATGCTAGTAGGTCGGAGAGTGGCTACACCTTC.

The chain joins TRBV5-1 to TRBJ2-3; 10 nucleotides match TRBD2. The CDR3 consists of 14 residues. The V gene's germline CDR1 is SGHRS and CDR2 YFSETQ. The trim removed 7 bases at V and 1 base at J, leaving 3 bases unmatched. As DNA, the CDR3 is TGCGCCAGCTCTACTAGCGGGGGCACAGATACGCAGTATTTT. Its translation is CASSTSGGTDTQYF.

The rearrangement uses TRBV6-6 and TRBJ2-2; D gene uncertain. Trimming took 7 bases from V and 0 from J, leaving 6 bases between them. CDR3 length equals 13 residues. Germline assignment: CDR1 MNHNY and CDR2 SVGAGI (reference sequence). CDR3 in DNA: TGTGCCAGCACCCGGGCGAACACCGGGGAGCTGTTTTTT. Its protein product is CASTRANTGELFF.

This clone turned up a few times. The V call is TRBV14, the J call TRBJ1-2, with no clear D. V lost 0 bases and J lost 5, with 7 bases in between. The germline gives CDR1 SGHDN, CDR2 FVKESK. The CDR3 is 13 residues long. CDR3 sequence reads: CASSQDRWYGYTF. The CDR3 DNA sequence: TGTGCCAGCAGCCAAGATAGATGGTATGGCTACACCTTC.

This clone was recorded a few times. V and J are TRBV11-3 and TRBJ1-1, with D unclear. The V and J ends lost 2 bases and 1 base respectively, with 5 bases between them. CDR1 is SGHNT, CDR2 YENEEA, per germline. The CDR3 contains 13 residues. The CDR3 is CASSLTQNTEAFF. CDR3 in DNA: TGTGCCAGCAGCTTAACACAGAACACTGAAGCTTTCTTT.

The sample holds one count of this clone. J is TRBJ2-1 and V is TRBV6-5, with TRBD1 matching 12 bases. After removal of 6 bases from V and 10 bases from J, the junction contained 4 bases not matched to a gene. The CDR3 spans 13 residues. The germline CDR1 and CDR2 sequences are MNHEY and SVGAGI. In DNA, the CDR3 is TGTGCCAGCAGGGGACAGGGGGCCATCGAGCAGTTCTTC. It specifies CASRGQGAIEQFF.

The rearrangement links TRBV5-1 to TRBJ1-5, with D possibly matching TRBD1 (5 bases). The CDR3 totals 15 residues. Looked up from germline, CDR1 is SGHRS and CDR2 is YFSETQ. Trimming took off 0 bases at V and 3 bases at J, with 10 bases between the two ends. The CDR3 DNA reads TGCGCCAGCAGCTTGGGGTCGGGGGACAATCAGCCCCAGCATTTT. It codes for CASSLGSGDNQPQHF.

V usage is TRBV19 and J usage is TRBJ1-2, with D possibly TRBD1 on 6 matching bases. Germline V lookup: CDR1 LNHDA, CDR2 SQIVND (reference sequence). CDR3 length: 16 amino acids. Deletions cut 0 bases from V and 10 bases from J, with 21 bases between. The DNA of the CDR3 is TGTGCCAGTAGTATAGATCACCCCCGGACAGTCTTTCCCTACACCTTC. Amino acid sequence: CASSIDHPRTVFPYTF.

V gene TRBV6-2 or TRBV6-3 combines with J gene TRBJ2-7; 13 bases are shared with TRBD2. The junction had 7 bases not matched to a gene; V was cut back by 2 bases and J by 3 bases. Germline CDR1 is MNHEY and CDR2 is SVGEGT. CDR3 length equals 17 residues. The CDR3 region has the DNA TGTGCCAGCAGTTACAATAGCGGACTAGCGGGGGACTACGAGCAGTACTTC. Its translation: CASSYNSGLAGDYEQYF.

This clone was detected once. CDR3 bases: TGTGCCAGCAGTTACTCCGTGCTACGAGGGGAAAAACTGTTTTTT. The encoded protein is CASSYSVLRGEKLFF. The gene calls are TRBV6-5 and TRBJ1-4; D call uncertain. The CDR3 totals 15 residues. CDR1 is MNHEY, CDR2 SVGAGI, per germline. The ends were cut back, 0 bases at V and 8 bases at J, with 13 bases in the middle.

This clone has only a few counts. V gene TRBV6-2 or TRBV6-3 combines with J gene TRBJ2-1, with 7 bases matching TRBD2. This CDR3 has 17 residues. Germline-derived CDR1 and CDR2 are MNHEY and SVGEGT. With 1 base clipped from V and 0 bases from J, the junction kept 6 bases outside the gene matches. The CDR3 DNA reads TGTGCCAGCAGTTACTATCGGGGGGTAAGCTCCTACAATGAGCAGTTCTTC. Residues: CASSYYRGVSSYNEQFF.

This chain connects TRBV19 to TRBJ1-6; no reliable D call. Per the germline V gene, CDR1 is LNHDA and CDR2 is SQIVND (reference sequence). The V end lost 3 bases, the J end lost 0 bases, and 6 bases lay between the germline ends. The CDR3 extends over 15 amino acids. CDR3 residues: CASSITSSYNSPLHF. CDR3 coding DNA: TGTGCCAGTAGTATCACGAGCTCCTATAATTCACCCCTCCACTTT.

J is TRBJ1-4 and V is TRBV25-1, with D uncertain. V was shortened by 2 bases and J by 7 bases, with 11 bases between the two germline ends. Germline V gene data show CDR1 as MGHDK and CDR2 as SYGVNS. This CDR3 contains 14 residues. CDR3 region: CASSETGIFEKLFF. As DNA, the CDR3 is TGTGCCAGCAGTGAAACGGGGATTTTTGAAAAACTGTTTTTT.

V usage is TRBV12-3 or TRBV12-4 and J usage is TRBJ1-2; D is uncertain. The CDR3 spans 12 residues. Trimming removed 5 bases at V and 4 bases at J, with 8 bases between. DNA for the CDR3: TGTGCCAGCAGTCCCCTACCCTATGGCTACACCTTC. This gives the protein CASSPLPYGYTF.

V is TRBV2 and J is TRBJ1-1; D is undetermined. Germline lookup yields CDR1 SNHLY and CDR2 FYNNEI. The CDR3 totals 15 residues. V lost 2 bases, J lost 2 bases, and 12 bases lay in between. Here the CDR3 reads CASSETVAFNTEAFF. The DNA of the CDR3 is TGTGCCAGCAGTGAAACTGTAGCTTTTAACACTGAAGCTTTCTTT.

The chain recombines TRBV7-9 with TRBJ1-4; D remains ambiguous. V gave up 2 bases and J gave up 8 bases, with 18 bases separating them. Germline CDR1 reads SEHNR; CDR2 reads FQNEAQ (reference sequence). This CDR3 has 16 residues. Written as DNA, the CDR3 is TGTGCCAGCAGCTTAAGTGGCAGAAATTATTTCGAAAAACTGTTTTTT. It encodes CASSLSGRNYFEKLFF.

V is TRBV21-1 and J is TRBJ2-3; no check of the table's D call, TRBD1, against the DNA was made. TRBV21-1 counts as a pseudogene. CDR3 length: 15 residues. CDR3: CASSLQLGHTDTQYF. The DNA for the CDR3 is TGTGCCAGCAGCCTACAGCTTGGGCACACAGATACGCAGTATTTT.

V and J are TRBV11-3 and TRBJ2-2, with 7 bases identical to TRBD1. CDR3 length: 14 amino acids. The V gene end was trimmed by 5 bases and the J gene end by 5 bases; junction bases not matched to a gene: 5. Germline V lookup: CDR1 SGHNT, CDR2 YENEEA. CDR3 sequence reads: CASSTQGNTGELFF. For the CDR3, the DNA is TGTGCCAGCAGCACACAGGGGAATACCGGGGAGCTGTTTTTT.

The rearrangement uses TRBV7-7 and TRBJ2-1, with 7 nucleotides matching TRBD2. The CDR3 is 15 residues long. Unmatched junction bases numbered 2, after V lost 1 base and J lost 2 bases. Germline lookup yields CDR1 SSHAT and CDR2 FNYEAQ (reference sequence). Here the CDR3 reads CASSLGGGPYNEQFF. The CDR3 coding sequence is TGTGCCAGCAGCTTAGGGGGGGGACCCTACAATGAGCAGTTCTTC.

The genes are TRBV13 and TRBJ2-7; 10 bases line up with TRBD2. From germline, CDR1 is PRHDT and CDR2 FYEKMQ (reference sequence). V shed 4 bases and J 4 bases; nucleotides not matched to a gene: 7. CDR3 length: 15 amino acids. As DNA, the CDR3 is TGTGCCAGCAGCTCCCGACTAGCGGGCATTTACGAGCAGTACTTC. This translates into CASSSRLAGIYEQYF.

V is TRBV6-5 and J is TRBJ1-1; D is perhaps TRBD1 (6 bases). Germline CDR1 reads MNHEY; CDR2 reads SVGAGI. This CDR3 is 13 amino acids long. V was shortened by 0 bases and J by 8 bases, with 10 bases between the two germline ends. CDR3 in DNA: TGTGCCAGCAGTTACTCCGGGGGGCCAGAAGCTTTCTTT. This sequence encodes CASSYSGGPEAFF.

The chain has TRBV9 and TRBJ1-2; 8 bases are a match to TRBD1. Trimming cost V 0 bases and J 0 bases; bases outside gene matches: 7. The germline V gene has CDR1 SGDLS and CDR2 YYNGEE. This CDR3 contains 17 residues. DNA for the CDR3: TGTGCCAGCAGCGTAGCTTTGACAGGGGCCACTAACTATGGCTACACCTTC. Encoded protein: CASSVALTGATNYGYTF.

The V and J genes are TRBV3-1 (or the pseudogene TRBV3-2) and TRBJ2-3, with D maybe TRBD2 (5 bases). Deletions cut 0 bases from V and 0 bases from J, with 7 bases between. The CDR3 runs to 15 residues. Germline V CDR1 and CDR2: LGHDT, YNNKEL (reference sequence). For the CDR3, the DNA is TGTGCCAGCAGCCAAGAGAGGACTAGCACAGATACGCAGTATTTT. This codes for CASSQERTSTDTQYF.

The rearrangement joins TRBV6-5 to TRBJ1-2; 7 bases line up with TRBD1. V lost 6 bases to trimming and J lost 8 bases; unmatched junction nucleotides: 12. The CDR3 contains 14 residues. CDR1 is MNHEY, CDR2 SVGAGI, per germline. This CDR3 is CASREYRGTRGYTF. The CDR3 region has the DNA TGTGCCAGCAGAGAGTACAGGGGTACTAGGGGCTACACCTTC.

The chain is built from TRBV18 and TRBJ2-7; 8 positions agree with TRBD2. J was trimmed by 2 bases and V by 3 bases; bases with no gene match: 6. Germline V lookup: CDR1 KGHSH, CDR2 LQKENI. The CDR3 spans 15 residues. This CDR3 is CASSPRVAGTYEQYF. Here the CDR3 DNA reads TGTGCCAGCTCACCCCGGGTAGCGGGGACCTACGAGCAGTACTTC.